This TCR beta chain stems from a study of T-cell reconstitution after alpha-beta-depleted transplantation in children. J was trimmed by 10 bases and V by 0 bases; bases with no gene match: 12. CDR1 is SQVTM and CDR2 is ANQGSEA in the germline V gene. The CDR3 is 16 amino acids. Unique molecular identifiers were used to barcode this TCRbeta library. TCRdb itself ran the PCR reads through MiXCR, one entry per CDR3 protein. Counted here are about 590,000 distinct CDR3 sequences, 10% to 15% occurring once; the ten biggest clones make up 2.2%. A word on this clonotype: The target antigen is unknown.

Regarding the study as a whole: Where alpha-beta T cells came from about two months after transplant was reportedly several hundred expanded graft clones. Once a year had passed after transplant, T-cell counts and diversity came mostly from newly produced T cells.

This material consisted of PBMCs, mostly from graft donor cells, taken 360 days after TCRalphabeta/CD19-depleted stem cell transplant. This sequence was found in a male patient younger than 18 who had a stem cell transplant for acute myeloid leukemia, so the T cells may come from the graft donor. This chain joins TRBV29-1 and TRBJ2-1; 10 bases map to TRBD2. Here the CDR3 reads CSVEDFRLAGVSEQFF. CDR3 nucleotides: TGCAGCGTTGAAGATTTCCGTCTAGCGGGAGTTTCCGAGCAGTTCTTC.